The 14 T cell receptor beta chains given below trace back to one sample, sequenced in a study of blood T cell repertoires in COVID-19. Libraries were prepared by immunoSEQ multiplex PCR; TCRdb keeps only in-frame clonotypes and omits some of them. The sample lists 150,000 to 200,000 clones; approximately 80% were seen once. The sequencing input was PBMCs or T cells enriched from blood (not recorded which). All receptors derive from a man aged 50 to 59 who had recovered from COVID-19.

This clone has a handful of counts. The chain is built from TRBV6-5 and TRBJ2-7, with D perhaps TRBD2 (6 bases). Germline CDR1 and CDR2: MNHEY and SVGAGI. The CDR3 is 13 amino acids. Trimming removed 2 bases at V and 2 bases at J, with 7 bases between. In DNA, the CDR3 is TGTGCCAGCAGTTACGGAGGGACCTACGAGCAGTACTTC. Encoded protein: CASSYGGTYEQYF.

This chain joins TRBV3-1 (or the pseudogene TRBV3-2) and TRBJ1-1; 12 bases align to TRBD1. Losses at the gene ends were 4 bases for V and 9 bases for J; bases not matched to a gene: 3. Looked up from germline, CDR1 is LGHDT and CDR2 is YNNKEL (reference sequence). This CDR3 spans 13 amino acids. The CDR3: CASSRGTGGQAFF. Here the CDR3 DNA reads TGTGCCAGCAGCCGCGGGACAGGGGGCCAAGCTTTCTTT.

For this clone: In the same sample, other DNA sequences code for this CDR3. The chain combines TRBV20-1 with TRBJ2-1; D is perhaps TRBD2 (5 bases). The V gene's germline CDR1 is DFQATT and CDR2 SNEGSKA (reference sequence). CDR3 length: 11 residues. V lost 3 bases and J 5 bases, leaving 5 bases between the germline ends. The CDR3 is CSARRDNEQFF. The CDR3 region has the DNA TGCAGTGCTAGGCGGGACAATGAGCAGTTCTTC.

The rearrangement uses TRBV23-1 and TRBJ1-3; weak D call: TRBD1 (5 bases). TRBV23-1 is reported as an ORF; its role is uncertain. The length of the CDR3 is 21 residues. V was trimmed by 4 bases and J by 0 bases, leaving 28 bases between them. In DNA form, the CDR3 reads TGCGCCAGCAGTCTAACGACAGACAGCGACTCAAAGGAACCCTCTGGAAACACCATATATTTT. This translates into CASSLTTDSDSKEPSGNTIYF.

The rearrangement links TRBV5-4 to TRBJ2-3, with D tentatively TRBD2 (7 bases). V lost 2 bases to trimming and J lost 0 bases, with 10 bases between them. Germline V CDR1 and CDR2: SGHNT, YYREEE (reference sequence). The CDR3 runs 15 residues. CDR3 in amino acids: CASSLGGVSTDTQYF. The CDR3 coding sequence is TGTGCCAGCAGCTTAGGGGGGGTAAGCACAGATACGCAGTATTTT.

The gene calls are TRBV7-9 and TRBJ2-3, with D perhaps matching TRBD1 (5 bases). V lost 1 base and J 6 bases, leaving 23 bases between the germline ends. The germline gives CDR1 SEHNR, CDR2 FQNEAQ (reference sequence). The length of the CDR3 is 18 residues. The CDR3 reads CASSLGGVREIFKDTQYF. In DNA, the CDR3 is TGTGCCAGCAGCTTAGGAGGAGTCAGGGAAATTTTCAAGGATACGCAGTATTTT.

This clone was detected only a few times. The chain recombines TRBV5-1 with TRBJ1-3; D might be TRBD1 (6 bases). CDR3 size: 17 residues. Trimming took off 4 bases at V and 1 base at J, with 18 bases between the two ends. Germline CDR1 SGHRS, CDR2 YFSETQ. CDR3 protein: CASSLRQESSSGNTIYF. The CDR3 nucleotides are TGCGCCAGCAGCCTAAGACAGGAATCCTCATCTGGAAACACCATATATTTT.

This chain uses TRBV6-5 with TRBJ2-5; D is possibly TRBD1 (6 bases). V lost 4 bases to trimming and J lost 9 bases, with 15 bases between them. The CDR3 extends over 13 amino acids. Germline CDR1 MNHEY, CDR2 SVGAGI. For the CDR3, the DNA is TGTGCCAGCAGTTTCTGGGACACCGGGGCCCAGTACTTC. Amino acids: CASSFWDTGAQYF.

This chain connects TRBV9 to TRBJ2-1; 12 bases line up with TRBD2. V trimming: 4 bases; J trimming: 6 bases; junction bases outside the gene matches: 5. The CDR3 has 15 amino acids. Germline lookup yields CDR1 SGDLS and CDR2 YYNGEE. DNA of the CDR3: TGTGCCAGCAGCCCTAGCGGGGGGGCGATCAATGAGCAGTTCTTC. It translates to CASSPSGGAINEQFF. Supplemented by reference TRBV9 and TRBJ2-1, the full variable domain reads DSGVTQTPKHLITATGQRVTLRCSPRSGDLSVYWYQQSLDQGLQFLIQYYNGEERAKGNILERFSAQQFPDLHSELNLSSLELGDSALYFCASSPSGGAINEQFFGPGTRLTVL.

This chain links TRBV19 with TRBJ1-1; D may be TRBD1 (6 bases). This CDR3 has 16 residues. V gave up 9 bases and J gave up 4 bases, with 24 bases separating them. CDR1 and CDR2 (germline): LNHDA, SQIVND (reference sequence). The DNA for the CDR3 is TGTGCCAGCGTCAATAGATCCAGGGGATTTTTCACTGAAGCTTTCTTT. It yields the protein CASVNRSRGFFTEAFF.

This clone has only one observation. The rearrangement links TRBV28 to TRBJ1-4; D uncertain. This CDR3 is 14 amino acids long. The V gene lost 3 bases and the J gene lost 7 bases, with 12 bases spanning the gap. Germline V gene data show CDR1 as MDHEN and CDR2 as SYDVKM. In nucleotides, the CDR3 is TGTGCCAGCAGTTTTGAGGGCGGTGGTGAAAAACTGTTTTTT. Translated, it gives CASSFEGGGEKLFF.

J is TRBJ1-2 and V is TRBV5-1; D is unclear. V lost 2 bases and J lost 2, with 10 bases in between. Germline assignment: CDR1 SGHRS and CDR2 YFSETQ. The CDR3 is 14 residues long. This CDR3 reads CASSFGLTNYGYTF. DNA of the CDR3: TGCGCCAGCAGCTTCGGACTTACCAACTATGGCTACACCTTC.

CDR3 sequence reads: CASSAATNRGRISPLHF. In DNA, the CDR3 is TGTGCCAGCAGCGCTGCGACCAACAGGGGGCGGATTTCACCCCTCCACTTT. This chain uses TRBV12-1 with TRBJ1-6; the table gives TRBD1 as D, unverified against the DNA. TRBV12-1 constitutes a pseudogene. The CDR3 runs to 17 residues.

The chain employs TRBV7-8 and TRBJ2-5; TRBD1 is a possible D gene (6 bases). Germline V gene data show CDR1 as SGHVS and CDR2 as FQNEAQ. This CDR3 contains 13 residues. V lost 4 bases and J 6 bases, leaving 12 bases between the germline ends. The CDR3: CASSSTGPKTQYF. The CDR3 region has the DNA TGTGCCAGCAGCTCAACAGGGCCCAAGACCCAGTACTTC. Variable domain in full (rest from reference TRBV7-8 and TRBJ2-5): GAGVSQSPRYKVAKRGQDVALRCDPISGHVSLFWYQQALGQGPEFLTYFQNEAQLDKSGLPSDRFFAERPEGSVSTLKIQRTQQEDSAVYLCASSSTGPKTQYFGPGTRLLVL.